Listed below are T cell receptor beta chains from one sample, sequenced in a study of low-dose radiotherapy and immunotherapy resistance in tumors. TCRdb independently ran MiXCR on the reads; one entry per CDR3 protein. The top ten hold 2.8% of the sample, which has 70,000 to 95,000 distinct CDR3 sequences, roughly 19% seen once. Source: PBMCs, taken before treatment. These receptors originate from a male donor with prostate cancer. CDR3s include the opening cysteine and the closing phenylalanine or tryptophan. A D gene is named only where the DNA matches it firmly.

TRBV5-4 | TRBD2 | CASSLEKRGGHNEQFF
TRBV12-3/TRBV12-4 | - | CASSYTEGQPQHF
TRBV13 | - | CASSSTDRPEQYF
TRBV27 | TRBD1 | CASSRIPGQRSDTQYF
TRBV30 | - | CAWTPGVWGTEAFF
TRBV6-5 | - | CASSPVGGLTGELFF
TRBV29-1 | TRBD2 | CSVELLAAWGTDTQYF
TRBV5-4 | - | CASSPGGGTRFEQYF
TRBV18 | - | CASSLFGTHNEQFF
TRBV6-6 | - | CASSPNRGSNQPQHF
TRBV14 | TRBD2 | CASSQALGLAGGFWETQYF
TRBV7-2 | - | CASSLGINEKLFF
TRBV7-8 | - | CASSLGFGQPQHF
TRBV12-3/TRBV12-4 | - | CASSVDLSRETQYF
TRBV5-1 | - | CASSSGSLSSGNTIYF
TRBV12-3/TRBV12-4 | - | CASSLGRGSYGYTF
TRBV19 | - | CASSTYVGGRNEKLFF
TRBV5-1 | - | CASSSGGGVTDTQYF
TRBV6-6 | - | CASSQGGETQYF
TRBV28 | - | CASSLERAEQFF
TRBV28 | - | CASSLGFSSYNEQFF
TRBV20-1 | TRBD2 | CSVERGTYEQYF
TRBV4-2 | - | CASSQLASGEQYF
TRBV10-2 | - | CASSDRGRNEQFF
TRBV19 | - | CASSTRRLEAFF
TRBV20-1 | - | CSASPGRTEAFF
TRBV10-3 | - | CAISVGREETQYF
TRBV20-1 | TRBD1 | CSARAGTGNEKLFF
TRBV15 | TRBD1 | CATSSTSGRGSNQPQHF
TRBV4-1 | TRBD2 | CASSQLLAATDTQYF
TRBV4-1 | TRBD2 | CASSPTSGFLEQYF
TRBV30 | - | CAWRKLRTEMNTEAFF
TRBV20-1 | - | CSARDPRYSPLHF
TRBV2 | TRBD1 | CASNRDRGGGQPQHF
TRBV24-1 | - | CATSDLANGADAIDEQFF
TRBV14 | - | CASRGPDGETQYF
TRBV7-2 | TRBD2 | CASSPGGSGEAGELFF
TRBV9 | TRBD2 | CASSVVASGGEETQYF